This T cell receptor (beta chain) stems from a study of blood T cell repertoires in COVID-19. This clone was found a few times. The method was immunoSEQ multiplex PCR; TCRdb's version includes in-frame clones alone and lacks a portion of them. The sample holds about 300,000 clones; approximately 84% are singletons and the top ten take about 10%. Living in 24 US areas, the participants were between roughly 18 and 89 years of age. Symptom resolution, clearance, or two negative PCRs marked the recovered donors of Cohort 3. There are 16 residues in the CDR3. The germline gives CDR1 SNHLY, CDR2 FYNNEI. V was trimmed by 1 base and J by 1 base, leaving 11 bases between them.

The sequence came from a woman under 30 who had recovered from COVID-19. What was sequenced was PBMCs or T cells enriched from blood (not recorded which). This rearrangement joins TRBV2 to TRBJ1-5; D is possibly TRBD1 (5 bases). This CDR3 reads CASSEGQGMSNQPQHF. CDR3 DNA sequence: TGTGCCAGCAGTGAAGGGCAGGGTATGAGCAATCAGCCCCAGCATTTT.